A single sample gave rise to the 2 T cell receptor beta chains below, sequenced in a study of blood T cell repertoires in COVID-19. The data were produced by immunoSEQ multiplex PCR, yet TCRdb's version contains in-frame clones alone and is incomplete. This table holds roughly 200,000 clones, approximately 86% found once. The sequencing input was PBMCs or T cells enriched from blood (not recorded which). These receptor sequences come from a woman aged 55 to 70 with acute COVID-19.

The rearrangement links TRBV19 to TRBJ2-6; TRBD1 matches 10 bases. Trimming took 1 base from V and 2 from J; bases not matched to a gene: 8. Germline V gene sequence: CDR1 LNHDA, CDR2 SQIVND (reference sequence). This CDR3 contains 19 residues. The CDR3 coding sequence is TGTGCCAGTAGTATAGCGTGGGGGACAGGGGAAGCTGGGGCCAACGTCCTGACTTTC. It codes for CASSIAWGTGEAGANVLTF.

The V gene is TRBV29-1, the J gene TRBJ2-5; 7 bases match TRBD2. V was pared by 6 bases and J by 3 bases, with 4 bases of the junction left unmatched. Germline lookup yields CDR1 SQVTM and CDR2 ANQGSEA. This CDR3 is 12 amino acids long. The CDR3 nucleotides are TGCAGCGTCCGCGCGGGGGAAGAGACCCAGTACTTC. Its protein is CSVRAGEETQYF.